Listed below are T cell receptor beta chains from one sample, sequenced in a study of cytomegalovirus exposure and HLA in healthy donors. Method: immunoSEQ multiplex PCR; TCRdb's copy keeps in-frame clones and lacks some. The sample consists of about 120,000 clones, roughly 80% of them appearing once. Sequencing was performed on PBMCs. The receptors were sampled from a man aged 25 to 40 in good health and CMV-seronegative. Each CDR3 is given with its conserved first and last residue. The D gene is left open where the match is weak.

D gene | J gene | V gene | CDR3 protein
TRBD1 | TRBJ1-2 | TRBV5-1 | CASSQAWTGRNYGYTF
. | TRBJ1-2 | TRBV19 | CASSIQNYGYTF
. | TRBJ1-2 | TRBV29-1 | CSAARQEANYGYTF
. | TRBJ1-1 | TRBV6-5 | CASSYQRGEAFF
. | TRBJ2-7 | TRBV6-1 | CASSEGQGWYEQYF
. | TRBJ1-4 | TRBV5-1 | CASSLAPGANEKLFF
. | TRBJ1-2 | TRBV7-9 | CASSSRQSFYGYTF
. | TRBJ2-1 | TRBV18 | CASSPGQGFGNGQFF
. | TRBJ1-5 | TRBV4-2 | CASSQDVSGEPQHF
TRBD2 | TRBJ2-2 | TRBV19 | CASRPLGAAGDTGELFF
TRBD2 | TRBJ2-3 | TRBV7-9 | CASSLTSGGTDTQYF
TRBD2 | TRBJ2-1 | TRBV5-8 | CASSLELAGGYEQFF
TRBD2 | TRBJ2-1 | TRBV28 | CASSLGYSGGIVNEQFF
. | TRBJ1-1 | TRBV28 | CASRRRLIGAEAFF
TRBD2 | TRBJ2-3 | TRBV15 | CATSGRPSGGITDTQYF
TRBD1 | TRBJ1-4 | TRBV6-6 | CASSKGQTQTNEKLFF